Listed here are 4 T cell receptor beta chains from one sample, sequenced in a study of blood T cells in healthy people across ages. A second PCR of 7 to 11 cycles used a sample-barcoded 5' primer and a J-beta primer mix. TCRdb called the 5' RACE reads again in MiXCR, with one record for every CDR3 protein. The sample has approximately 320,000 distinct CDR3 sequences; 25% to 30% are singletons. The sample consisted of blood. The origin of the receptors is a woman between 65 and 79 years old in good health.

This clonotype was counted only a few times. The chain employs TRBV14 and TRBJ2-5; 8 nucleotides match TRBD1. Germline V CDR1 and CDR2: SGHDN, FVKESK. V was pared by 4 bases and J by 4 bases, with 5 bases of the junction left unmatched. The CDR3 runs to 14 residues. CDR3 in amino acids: CASSRGQGRETQYF. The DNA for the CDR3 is TGTGCCAGCAGCCGAGGACAGGGTCGAGAGACCCAGTACTTC.

CDR3 protein: CASSLGGRANVLTF. CDR3 DNA sequence: TGTGCCAGCAGCTTAGGGGGGAGGGCCAACGTCCTGACTTTC. V gene TRBV11-2 combines with J gene TRBJ2-6, with D tentatively TRBD1 or TRBD2 (5 bases each). The germline gives CDR1 SGHAT, CDR2 FQNNGV. V lost 1 base and J lost 5, with 6 bases in between. CDR3 length equals 14 residues.

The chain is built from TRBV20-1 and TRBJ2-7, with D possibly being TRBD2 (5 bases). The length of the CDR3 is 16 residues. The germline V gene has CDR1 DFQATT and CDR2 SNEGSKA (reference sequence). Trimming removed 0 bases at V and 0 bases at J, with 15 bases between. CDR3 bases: TGCAGTGCTAGAGACGTGCTAAGCGGATTCTCCTACGAGCAGTACTTC. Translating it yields CSARDVLSGFSYEQYF.

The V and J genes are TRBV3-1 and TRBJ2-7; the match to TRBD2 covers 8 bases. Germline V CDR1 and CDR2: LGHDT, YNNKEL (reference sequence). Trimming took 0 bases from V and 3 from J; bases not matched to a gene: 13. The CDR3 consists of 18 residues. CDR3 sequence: CASSQEEGLAQGVYEQYF. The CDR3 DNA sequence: TGTGCCAGCAGCCAAGAGGAAGGACTAGCTCAAGGGGTCTACGAGCAGTACTTC.